This entry concerns a single T cell receptor (beta chain). Its specificity is unknown. The data are from a study of vaccination and CD4 T cells after COVID-19. The treatment: approximately nine-day PBMC culture with coronavirus spike peptide pools or control peptides (ViraFEST assay). Germline CDR1 reads SNHLY; CDR2 reads FYNNEI. Trimming shortened V by 8 bases and J by 0 bases, and 10 bases separated the two germline ends. This CDR3 comprises 13 residues. Scientists ran DNA taken from cultured CD4+ T cells through the Oncomine TCR Beta short-read assay for sequencing. TCRdb reanalysed the PCR reads using MiXCR and keeps one entry per CDR3 protein. The table records 10,000 to 13,000 distinct CDR3 sequences, roughly 60% of them present only once.

Sample: CD4+ T cells from blood, cultured in vitro. The chain joins TRBV2 to TRBJ1-2; D is uncertain. The TCR was taken from a human donor who had recovered from COVID-19. The CDR3: CASGLGTNYGYTF. The DNA of the CDR3 is TGTGCCAGCGGATTAGGGACTAACTATGGCTACACCTTC.